Here is one TCR beta chain with its context. These data belong to a study of shared clonotypes between healthy human individuals. The table came from immunoSEQ multiplex PCR; TCRdb's copy has only in-frame clones and leaves some out. The sample carries roughly 1,500,000 clones, 95% to 99% recorded once. The V and J ends lost 7 bases and 4 bases respectively, with 16 bases between them. Per germline, CDR1 SEHNR and CDR2 FQNEAQ (reference sequence). The length of the CDR3 is 14 residues. The specimen sequenced was naive CD4+ T cells sorted from blood. The subset here: CD45RA+ positively selected. The receptor comes from a young man in good health. This chain links TRBV7-9 with TRBJ2-5; TRBD1 might be the D (5 bases). CDR3 residues: CASKRDSTPETQYF. The CDR3 region has the DNA TGTGCCAGCAAAAGAGACAGTACCCCAGAGACCCAGTACTTC.